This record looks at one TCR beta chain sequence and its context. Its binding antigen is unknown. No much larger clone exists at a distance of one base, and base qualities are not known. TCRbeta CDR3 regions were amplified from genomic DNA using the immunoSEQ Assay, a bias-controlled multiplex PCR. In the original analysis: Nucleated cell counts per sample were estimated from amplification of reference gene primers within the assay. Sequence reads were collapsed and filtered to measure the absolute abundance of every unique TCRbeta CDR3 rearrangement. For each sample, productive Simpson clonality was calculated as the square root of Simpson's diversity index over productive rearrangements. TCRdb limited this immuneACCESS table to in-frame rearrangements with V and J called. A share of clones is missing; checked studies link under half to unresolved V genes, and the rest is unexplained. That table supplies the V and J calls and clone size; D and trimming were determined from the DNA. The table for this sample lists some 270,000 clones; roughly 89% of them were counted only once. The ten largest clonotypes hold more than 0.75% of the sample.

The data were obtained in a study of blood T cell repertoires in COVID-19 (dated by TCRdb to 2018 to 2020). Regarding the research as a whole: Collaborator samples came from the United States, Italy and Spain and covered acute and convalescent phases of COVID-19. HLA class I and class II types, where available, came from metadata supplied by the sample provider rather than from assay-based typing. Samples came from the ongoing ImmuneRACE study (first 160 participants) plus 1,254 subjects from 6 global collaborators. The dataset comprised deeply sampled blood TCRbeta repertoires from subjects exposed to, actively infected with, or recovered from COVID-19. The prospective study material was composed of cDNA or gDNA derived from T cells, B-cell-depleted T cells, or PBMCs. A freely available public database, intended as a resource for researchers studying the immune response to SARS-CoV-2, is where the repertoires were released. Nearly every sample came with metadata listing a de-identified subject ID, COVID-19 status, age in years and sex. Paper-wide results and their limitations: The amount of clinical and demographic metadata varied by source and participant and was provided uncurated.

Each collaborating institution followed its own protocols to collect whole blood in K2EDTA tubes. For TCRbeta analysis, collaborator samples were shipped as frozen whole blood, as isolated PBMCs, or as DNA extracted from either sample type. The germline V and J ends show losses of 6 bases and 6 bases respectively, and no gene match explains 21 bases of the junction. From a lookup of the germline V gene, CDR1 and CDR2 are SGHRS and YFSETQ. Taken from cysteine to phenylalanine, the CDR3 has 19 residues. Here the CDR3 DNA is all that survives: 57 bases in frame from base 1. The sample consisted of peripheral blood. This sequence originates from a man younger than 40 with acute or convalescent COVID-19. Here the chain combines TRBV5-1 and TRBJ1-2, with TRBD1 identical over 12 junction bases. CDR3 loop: CASNVRSGTGGALTNGYTF. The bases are TGCGCCAGCAATGTACGTTCCGGGACAGGGGGCGCTCTAACTAATGGCTACACCTTC.